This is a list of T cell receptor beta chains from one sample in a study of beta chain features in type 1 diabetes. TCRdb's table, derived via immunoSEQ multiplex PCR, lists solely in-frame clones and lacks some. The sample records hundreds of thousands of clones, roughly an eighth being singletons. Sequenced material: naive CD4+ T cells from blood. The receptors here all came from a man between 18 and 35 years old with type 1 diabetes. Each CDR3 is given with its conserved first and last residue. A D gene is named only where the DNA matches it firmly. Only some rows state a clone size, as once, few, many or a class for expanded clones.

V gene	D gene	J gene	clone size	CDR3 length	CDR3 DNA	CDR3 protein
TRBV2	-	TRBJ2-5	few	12	TGTGCCAGCAGAGAGGACCAAGAGACCCAGTACTTC	CASREDQETQYF
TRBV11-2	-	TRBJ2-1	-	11	TGTGCCAGCACCCTCGACACAGGGCAGTTCTTC	CASTLDTGQFF
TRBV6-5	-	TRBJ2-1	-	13	TGTGCCAGCAGTTCCCGACAGAACAATGAGCAGTTCTTC	CASSSRQNNEQFF
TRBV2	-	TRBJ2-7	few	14	TGTGCCAGCAGGACTACAGGGACGCTCTACGAGCAGTACTTC	CASRTTGTLYEQYF
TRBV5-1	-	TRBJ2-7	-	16	TGCGCCAGCAGCTTGGCCCATCAGGGGGGCCAATACGAGCAGTACTTC	CASSLAHQGGQYEQYF
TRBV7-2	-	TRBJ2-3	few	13	TGTGCCAGCAGCTCCCCGAGCGCCCCGAGGGAGTATTTT	CASSSPSAPREYF
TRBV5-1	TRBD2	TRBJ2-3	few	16	TGCGCCAGCAGCTTGGCACTAGCGGGACCCTCAGATACGCAGTATTTT	CASSLALAGPSDTQYF
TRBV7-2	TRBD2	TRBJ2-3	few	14	TGTGCCAGCAGCTCTCCGGGGGGGCCAGATACGCAGTATTTT	CASSSPGGPDTQYF
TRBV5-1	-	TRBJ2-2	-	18	TGCGCCAGCAGCCCCCAGGTGGGCCTCTTAACGAACACCGGGGAGCTGTTTTTT	CASSPQVGLLTNTGELFF
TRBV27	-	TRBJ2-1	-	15	TGTGCCAGCTCCAGACTCGAGACAGATCACAATGAGCAGTTCTTC	CASSRLETDHNEQFF
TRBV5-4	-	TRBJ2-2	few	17	TGTGCCAGCCGTGAATCAATAAACGTCGGGCACACCGGGGAGCTGTTTTTT	CASRESINVGHTGELFF
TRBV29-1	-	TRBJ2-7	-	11	TGCAGCGTTGGAACGACTTACGAGCAGTACTTC	CSVGTTYEQYF
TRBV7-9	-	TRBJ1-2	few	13	TGTGCCAGCAGCTTAGACTCCGGGACACCCTACACCTTC	CASSLDSGTPYTF
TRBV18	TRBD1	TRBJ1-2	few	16	TGTGCCAGCTCACCCACCCTCGGACAGGGGGTTTATGGCTACACCTTC	CASSPTLGQGVYGYTF
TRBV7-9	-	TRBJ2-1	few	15	TGTGCCAGCAGCCGCGACAGGTTCTCCTACAATGAGCAGTTCTTC	CASSRDRFSYNEQFF
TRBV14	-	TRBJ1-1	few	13	TGTGCCAGCAGTCCGGGGGTTAGCACTGAAGCTTTCTTT	CASSPGVSTEAFF
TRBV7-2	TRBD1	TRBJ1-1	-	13	TGTGCCAGCAGCGCAGACAGGGAAACTGAAGCTTTCTTT	CASSADRETEAFF
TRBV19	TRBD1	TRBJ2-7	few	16	TGTGCCAGTAGTATAGGAGGGACAGCCGGCTCCTACGAGCAGTACTTC	CASSIGGTAGSYEQYF
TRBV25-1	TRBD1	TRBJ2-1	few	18	TGTGCCAGCAGTGACCTCTCACATACAGGGGGCTTCGTGAATGAGCAGTTCTTC	CASSDLSHTGGFVNEQFF
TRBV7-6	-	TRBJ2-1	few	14	TGTGCCAGCAGCTTAACGGGCCAGTACAATGAGCAGTTCTTC	CASSLTGQYNEQFF
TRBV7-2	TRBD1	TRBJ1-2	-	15	TGTGCCAGCAGCTCAGGGGGAATGATCTACTATGGCTACACCTTC	CASSSGGMIYYGYTF
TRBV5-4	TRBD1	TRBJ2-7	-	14	TGTGCCAGCAGACCGGACAGGGCCACCTACGAGCAGTACTTC	CASRPDRATYEQYF